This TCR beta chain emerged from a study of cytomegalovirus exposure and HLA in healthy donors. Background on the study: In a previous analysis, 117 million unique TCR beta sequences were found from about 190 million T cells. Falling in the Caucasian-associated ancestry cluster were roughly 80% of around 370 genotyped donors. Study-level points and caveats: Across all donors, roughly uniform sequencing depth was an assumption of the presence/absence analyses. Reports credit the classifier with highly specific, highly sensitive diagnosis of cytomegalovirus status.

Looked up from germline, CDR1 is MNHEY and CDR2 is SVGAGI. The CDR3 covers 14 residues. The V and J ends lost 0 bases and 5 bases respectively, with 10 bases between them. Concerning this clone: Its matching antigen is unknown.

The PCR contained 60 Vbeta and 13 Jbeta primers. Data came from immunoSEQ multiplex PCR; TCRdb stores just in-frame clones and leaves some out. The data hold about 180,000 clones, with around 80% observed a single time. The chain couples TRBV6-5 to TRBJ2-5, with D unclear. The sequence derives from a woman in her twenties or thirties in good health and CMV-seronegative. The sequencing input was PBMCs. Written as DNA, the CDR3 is TGTGCCAGCAGTTACTCCGACCGGCGGGAGACCCAGTACTTC. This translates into CASSYSDRRETQYF.